This T cell receptor (beta chain) was profiled in a study of shared T cell receptors in the human thymus. Some clones are missing from TCRdb's copy, which holds only in-frame ones; the method was immunoSEQ multiplex PCR. The table shows approximately 490,000 clones, with about four fifths occurring only once. This CDR3 spans 15 amino acids. V was clipped by 5 bases and J by 0 bases; unmatched bases: 7. Germline CDR1 is GTSNPN and CDR2 is SVGIG (reference sequence). The same sample was also used in a study of human thymus T cells. Turning to that study: Corrective cardiac surgery supplied the resected thymus tissue. A high degree of thymic repertoire overlap among unrelated individuals was reported in related research.

The gene calls are TRBV30 and TRBJ1-5; 7 positions match TRBD1. Sequencing was carried out using thymocytes. This receptor was obtained from a boy in the first two years of life with a congenital heart defect. CDR3 amino acids: CAWACGTDSNQPQHF. In DNA, the CDR3 is TGTGCCTGGGCCTGTGGGACAGATAGCAATCAGCCCCAGCATTTT.